Sequencing of this T cell receptor (beta chain) was carried out in a study of OX40 agonist ivuxolimab in advanced cancers. Study outcomes and limitations: Clones of CD4+ and CD8+ blood T cells grew by week 6 at doses of 0.1 to 3.0 mg/kg.

TCRdb keeps only in-frame clones here, not all; method: immunoSEQ multiplex PCR. The repertoire has 100,000 or so clones, less than 95% of them found once; the top ten carry about 0.19%. Worth noting for this clone: Its antigen is not identified.

Germline V gene lookup returns CDR1 SGDLS and CDR2 YYNGEE. V was clipped by 1 base and J by 7 bases, with 9 bases between them. The CDR3 consists of 13 residues. This TCR was recovered from an adult with an advanced solid tumor such as melanoma, head and neck, liver or kidney cancer. The chain carries TRBV9 and TRBJ2-1; no clear D. The input for sequencing was CD4+ or CD8+ T cells sorted from blood, taken in a trial of the OX40 agonist ivuxolimab. CDR3: CASSVSPSNEQFF. The DNA of the CDR3 is TGTGCCAGCAGCGTATCCCCCTCGAATGAGCAGTTCTTC.